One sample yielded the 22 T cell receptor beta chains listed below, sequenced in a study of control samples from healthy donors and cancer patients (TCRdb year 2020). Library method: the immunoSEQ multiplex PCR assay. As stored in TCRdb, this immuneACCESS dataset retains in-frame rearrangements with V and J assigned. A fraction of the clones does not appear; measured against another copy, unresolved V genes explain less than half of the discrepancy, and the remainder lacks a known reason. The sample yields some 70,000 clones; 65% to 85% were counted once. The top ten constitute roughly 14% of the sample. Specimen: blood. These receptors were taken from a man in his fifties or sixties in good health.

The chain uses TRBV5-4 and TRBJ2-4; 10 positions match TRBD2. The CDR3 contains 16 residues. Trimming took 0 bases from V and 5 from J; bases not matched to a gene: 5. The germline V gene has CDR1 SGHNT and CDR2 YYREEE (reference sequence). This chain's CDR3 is CASSLAAAGGQNIQYF. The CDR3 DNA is TGTGCCAGCAGCTTGGCGGCAGCGGGAGGGCAAAACATTCAGTACTTC. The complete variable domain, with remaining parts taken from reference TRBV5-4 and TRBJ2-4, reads ETGVTQSPTHLIKTRGQQVTLRCSSQSGHNTVSWYQQALGQGPQFIFQYYREEENGRGNFPPRFSGLQFPNYSSELNVNALELDDSALYLCASSLAAAGGQNIQYFGAGTRLSVL.

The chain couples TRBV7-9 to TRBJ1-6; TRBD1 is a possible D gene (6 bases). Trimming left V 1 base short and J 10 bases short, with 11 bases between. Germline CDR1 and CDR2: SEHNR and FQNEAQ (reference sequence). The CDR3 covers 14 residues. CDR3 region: CASSLDRVGSPLHF. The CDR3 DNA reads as TGTGCCAGCAGCTTAGACAGGGTTGGCTCACCCCTCCACTTT.

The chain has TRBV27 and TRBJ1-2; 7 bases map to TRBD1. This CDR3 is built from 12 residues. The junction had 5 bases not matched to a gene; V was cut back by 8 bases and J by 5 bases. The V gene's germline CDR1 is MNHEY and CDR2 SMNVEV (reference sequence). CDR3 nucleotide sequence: TGTGCCAGCCGTGACAGGGAGTATGGCTACACCTTC. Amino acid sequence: CASRDREYGYTF.

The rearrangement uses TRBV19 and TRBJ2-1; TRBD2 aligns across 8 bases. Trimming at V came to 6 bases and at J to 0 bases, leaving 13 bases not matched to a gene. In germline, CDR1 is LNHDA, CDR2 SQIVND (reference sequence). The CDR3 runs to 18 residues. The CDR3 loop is CASRRGRTSGGSYNEQFF. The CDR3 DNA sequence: TGTGCCAGTAGAAGGGGCCGAACTAGCGGAGGCTCCTACAATGAGCAGTTCTTC.

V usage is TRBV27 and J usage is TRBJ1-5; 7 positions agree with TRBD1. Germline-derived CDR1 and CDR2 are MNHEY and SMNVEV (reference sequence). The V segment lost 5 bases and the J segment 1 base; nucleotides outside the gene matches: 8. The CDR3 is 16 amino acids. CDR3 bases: TGTGCCAGCAGTCCATGGGACAGAGGAAGCAATCAGCCCCAGCATTTT. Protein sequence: CASSPWDRGSNQPQHF.

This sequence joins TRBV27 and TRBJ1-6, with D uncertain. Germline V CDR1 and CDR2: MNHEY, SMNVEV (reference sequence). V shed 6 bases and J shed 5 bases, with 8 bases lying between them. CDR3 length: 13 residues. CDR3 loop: CASRRSDNSPLHF. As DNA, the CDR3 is TGTGCCAGCAGACGGTCCGATAATTCACCCCTCCACTTT.

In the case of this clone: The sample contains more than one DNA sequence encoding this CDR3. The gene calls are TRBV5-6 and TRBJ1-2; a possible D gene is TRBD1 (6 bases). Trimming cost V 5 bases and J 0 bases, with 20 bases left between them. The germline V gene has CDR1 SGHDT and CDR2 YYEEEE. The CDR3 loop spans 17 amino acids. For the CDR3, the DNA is TGTGCCAGCAGGCTTCAACAGGGACCGCTGGCTAACTATGGCTACACCTTC. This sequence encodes CASRLQQGPLANYGYTF.

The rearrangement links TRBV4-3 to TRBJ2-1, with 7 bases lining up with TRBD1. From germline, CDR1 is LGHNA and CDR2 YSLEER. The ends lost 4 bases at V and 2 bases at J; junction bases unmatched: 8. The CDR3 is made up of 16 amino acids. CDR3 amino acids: CASSPEVGTAYNEQFF. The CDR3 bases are TGCGCCAGCAGCCCCGAGGTAGGGACAGCCTACAATGAGCAGTTCTTC.

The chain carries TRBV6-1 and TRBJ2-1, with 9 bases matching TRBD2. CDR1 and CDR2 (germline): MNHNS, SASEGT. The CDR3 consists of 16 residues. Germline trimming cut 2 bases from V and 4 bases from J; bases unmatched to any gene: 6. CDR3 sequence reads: CASSERRLAGYNEQFF. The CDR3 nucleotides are TGTGCCAGCAGTGAACGGAGGCTAGCGGGGTACAATGAGCAGTTCTTC.

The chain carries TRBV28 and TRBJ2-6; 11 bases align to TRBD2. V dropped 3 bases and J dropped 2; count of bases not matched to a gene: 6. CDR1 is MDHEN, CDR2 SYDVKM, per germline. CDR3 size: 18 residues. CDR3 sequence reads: CASSLAGTSGTGANVLTF. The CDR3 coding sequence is TGTGCCAGCAGTTTGGCCGGGACTAGCGGAACTGGGGCCAACGTCCTGACTTTC. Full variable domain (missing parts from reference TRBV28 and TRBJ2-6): DVKVTQSSRYLVKRTGEKVFLECVQDMDHENMFWYRQDPGLGLRLIYFSYDVKMKEKGDIPEGYSVSREKKERFSLILESASTNQTSMYLCASSLAGTSGTGANVLTFGAGSRLTVL.

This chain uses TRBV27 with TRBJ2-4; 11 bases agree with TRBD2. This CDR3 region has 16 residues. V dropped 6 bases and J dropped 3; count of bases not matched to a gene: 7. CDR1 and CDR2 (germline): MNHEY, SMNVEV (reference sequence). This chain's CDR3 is CASSLTSGSIKNIQYF. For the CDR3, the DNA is TGTGCCAGCAGCCTTACTAGCGGGAGTATCAAAAACATTCAGTACTTC.

In nucleotides, the CDR3 is TGTGCCAGCAGCGTGGCACTGAGGGATGAGCAGTTCTTC. It yields the protein CASSVALRDEQFF. This chain connects TRBV9 to TRBJ2-1; perhaps TRBD2 as D (5 bases). Trimming shortened V by 2 bases and J by 8 bases, and 11 bases separated the two germline ends. The CDR3 is made up of 13 amino acids. From germline, CDR1 is SGDLS and CDR2 YYNGEE. Filled out from reference TRBV9 and TRBJ2-1, the complete variable domain reads DSGVTQTPKHLITATGQRVTLRCSPRSGDLSVYWYQQSLDQGLQFLIQYYNGEERAKGNILERFSAQQFPDLHSELNLSSLELGDSALYFCASSVALRDEQFFGPGTRLTVL.

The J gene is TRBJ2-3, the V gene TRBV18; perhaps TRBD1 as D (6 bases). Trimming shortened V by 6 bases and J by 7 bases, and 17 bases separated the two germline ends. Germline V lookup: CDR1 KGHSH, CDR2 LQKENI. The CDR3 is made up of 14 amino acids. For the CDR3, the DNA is TGTGCCAGCTCCCTTCAGGGGACGGGGAATACGCAGTATTTT. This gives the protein CASSLQGTGNTQYF.

The CDR3, as DNA: TGTGCCAGTAGTCGACCAGGGGGGTGGAACACTGAAGCTTTCTTT. Protein product: CASSRPGGWNTEAFF. The V call is TRBV19, the J call TRBJ1-1; 7 bases are shared with TRBD1. Trimming at V came to 5 bases and at J to 1 base, leaving 7 bases not matched to a gene. This CDR3 comprises 15 residues. CDR1 and CDR2 (germline): LNHDA, SQIVND (reference sequence).

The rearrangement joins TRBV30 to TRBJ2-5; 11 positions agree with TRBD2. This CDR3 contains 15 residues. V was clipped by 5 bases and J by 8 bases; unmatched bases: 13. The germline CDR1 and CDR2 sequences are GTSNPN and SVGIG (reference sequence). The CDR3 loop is CAWSVAGGLSNTQYF. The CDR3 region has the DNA TGTGCCTGGTCCGTAGCGGGAGGGCTGTCCAACACCCAGTACTTC.

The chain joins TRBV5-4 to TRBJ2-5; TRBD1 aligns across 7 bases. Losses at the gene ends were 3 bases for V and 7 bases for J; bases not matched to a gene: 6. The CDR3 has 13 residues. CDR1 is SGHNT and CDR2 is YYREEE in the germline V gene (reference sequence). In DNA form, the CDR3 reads TGTGCCAGCAGCTACGGGACAGAACGGACCCAGTACTTC. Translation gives CASSYGTERTQYF.

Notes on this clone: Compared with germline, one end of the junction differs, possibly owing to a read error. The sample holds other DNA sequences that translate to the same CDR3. In DNA, the CDR3 is TGTGCCAGCAGTGGTCACAGCTCTGGGGCCAACGTCCTAACTTTC. Its protein is CASSGHSSGANVLTF. The chain joins TRBV2 to TRBJ2-6, with D possibly matching TRBD1 (5 bases). The germline V gene encodes CDR1 SNHLY and CDR2 FYNNEI. The CDR3 has 15 amino acids. The variable domain in full, completed from reference TRBV2 and TRBJ2-6, reads EPEVTQTPSHQVTQMGQEVILRCVPISNHLYFYWYRQILGQKVEFLVSFYNNEISEKSEIFDDQFSVERPDGSNFTLKIRSTKLEDSAMYFCASSGHSSGANVLTFGAGSRLTVL.

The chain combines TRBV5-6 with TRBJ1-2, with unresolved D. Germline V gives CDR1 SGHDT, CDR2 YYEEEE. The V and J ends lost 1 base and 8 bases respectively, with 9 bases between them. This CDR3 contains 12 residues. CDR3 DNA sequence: TGTGCCAGCAGCTTGAGTCTCAGGGGCTACACCTTC. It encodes CASSLSLRGYTF.

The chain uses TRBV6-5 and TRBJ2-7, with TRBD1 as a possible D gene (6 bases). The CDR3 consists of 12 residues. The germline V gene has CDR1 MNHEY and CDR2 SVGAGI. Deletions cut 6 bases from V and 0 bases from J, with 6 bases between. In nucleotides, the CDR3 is TGTGCCAGCAGACAGGGCTCCTACGAGCAGTACTTC. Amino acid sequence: CASRQGSYEQYF.

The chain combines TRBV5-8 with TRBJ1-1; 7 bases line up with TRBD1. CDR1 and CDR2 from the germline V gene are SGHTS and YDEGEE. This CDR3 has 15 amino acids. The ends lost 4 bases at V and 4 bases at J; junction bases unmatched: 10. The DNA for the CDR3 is TGTGCCAGCAGCAGCGAACCAGCAGGGGGCACTGAAGCTTTCTTT. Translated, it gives CASSSEPAGGTEAFF.

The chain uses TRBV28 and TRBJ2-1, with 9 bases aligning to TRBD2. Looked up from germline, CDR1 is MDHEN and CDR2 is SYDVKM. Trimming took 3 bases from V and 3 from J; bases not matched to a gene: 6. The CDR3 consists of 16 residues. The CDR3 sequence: CASSFGATSGYNEQFF. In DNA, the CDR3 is TGTGCCAGCAGTTTCGGTGCGACTAGCGGCTACAATGAGCAGTTCTTC.

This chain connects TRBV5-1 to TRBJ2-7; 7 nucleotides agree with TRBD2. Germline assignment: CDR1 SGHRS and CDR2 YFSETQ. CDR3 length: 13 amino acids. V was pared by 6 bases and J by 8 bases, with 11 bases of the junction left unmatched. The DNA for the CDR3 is TGCGCCAGCACCCCCCGGGGGGACTCCCAGCAGTACTTC. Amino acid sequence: CASTPRGDSQQYF.